This TCR beta chain was found in a study of spatial heterogeneity in lung cancer (dated by TCRdb to between 2018 and 2020). Regarding the study in general: More beta-chain than alpha-chain transcripts were consistently detected, likely reflecting higher beta-chain transcript abundance. Both alpha and beta chains were TCR-sequenced in samples taken at surgery, namely 220 tumor regions, approximately 63 matched nontumor lung samples and 45 to 60 PBMC samples. Nonsynonymous mutation counts, determined by whole-exome sequencing of tumor tissue, were related to TCR repertoire features. TCR alpha and beta repertoires were quantitatively compared across multiple tumor regions, matched nontumor lung and blood in non-small cell lung cancer. TCR transcript counts in tumor regions correlated strongly with a T cell transcriptional module score from matched bulk RNA-seq. In the raw uncorrected reads, each unique combination of TCR and UMI appeared more than ten times on average. Overall study results and their limits: Estimated TCR-seq coverage of tumor T cells was only 7% to 8.5% for alpha chains and about 13% for beta chains. The tumor nonsynonymous mutation count correlated with the number of expanded alpha and beta TCRs within the tumor. The count of ubiquitous expanded TCRs correlated with the count of ubiquitous nonsynonymous mutations, and the count of regional expanded TCRs correlated with the count of regional nonsynonymous mutations. Additional single-cell paired TCR alpha and beta sequencing was considered necessary to confirm, at a functional level, the hypothesis that regional TCRs recognize regional mutations.

A few counts support this clonotype. Its antigen is still unknown. No base quality information exists; no much larger clone differs at one position. Little can be read into the size of this beta chain, an off-target read in a library designed for alpha chains. Per the germline V gene (reference sequence), MNHEY is the CDR1 and SMNVEV is the CDR2. V is pruned by 5 bases and J by 1 base, leaving 4 bases of the junction without a gene match. The CDR3 sequence holds 14 residues, the cysteine and phenylalanine included. Just the 42-base CDR3 DNA is kept, in frame starting at base 1. Library preparation used 5' RACE. TCRdb records NextSeq 500 as the sequencer. In the TCR library protocol, a unique molecular identifier was attached to each TCR cDNA molecule so that PCR and sequencing errors could be corrected. The source study handled its data this way. Decombinator tools were used for TCR identification, UMI-based error correction and CDR3 extraction. Expanded TCRs were defined as those above a frequency of 2 per 1,000, corresponding to the top 1% of the tumor frequency distribution. Expanded tumor TCRs were classed as regional if statistically deemed absent (corrected P<0.05) from at least one tumor region, otherwise ubiquitous. Each repertoire was subsampled 100 times to 5,000 TCRs, after which Renyi diversity was computed with the R vegan package. CDR3 similarity networks were built from amino acid triplet string-kernel similarity, with CDR3s being connected when pairwise similarity was above 0.82. Through fastp at Q25 and MiXCR, TCRdb rebuilt clones from the public reads, retaining in-frame beta chains. CDR3 protein sequences are deduplicated, and each keeps its most common genes and DNA. These V and J calls are TCRdb output, not the study's own analysis. This sample comprises around 16,000 distinct CDR3 sequences, approximately 7% of them detected only once. The ten biggest clones cover about 18% of the sample.

This sample's time point label indicates: sample taken at primary tumor resection. Samples were obtained from around 72 patients with early-stage, untreated non-small cell lung cancer from the lung TRACERx cohort. TCR sequencing used whole RNA extracted from tumor and nontumor lung tissue, or from cryopreserved PBMC samples, without cell sorting. Only patients with enough RNA available from two or more tumor regions were chosen for TCR sequencing. Before selection, tumor and adjacent nontumor lung specimens were reviewed by a lung pathologist. The clonotype comes from a female donor with early-stage non-small cell lung cancer. Source: lung tumor tissue, taken at surgery. The rearranged chain carries TRBV27 and TRBJ1-1; 7 bases in the junction line up with TRBD1. The nucleotide sequence is given as TGTGCCAGCAGTGGAGGGGGCCGGAACACTGAAGCTTTCTTT. It specifies CASSGGGRNTEAFF.